The 26 T cell receptor beta chains below come from one sample, sequenced in a study of identical twins. Each CDR3 protein is one row after TCRdb ran MiXCR on the 5' RACE reads. The repertoire holds around 1.7 million distinct CDR3 sequences, around 29% seen once, with 0.25% to 0.3% in the top ten. The sequencing sample was made of cord blood. The receptors were gathered from a newborn girl in good health.

This clonotype showed up many times. The chain couples TRBV29-1 to TRBJ2-7; D unclear. CDR1 is SQVTM, CDR2 ANQGSEA, per germline. The CDR3 sequence is 12 residues long. V lost 5 bases and J lost 2, with 10 bases in between. Here the CDR3 DNA reads TGCAGCGTTAGAACACCAGCCTACGAGCAGTACTTC. Protein product: CSVRTPAYEQYF.

This clonotype was recorded a few times. This chain connects TRBV5-1 to TRBJ1-2; TRBD1 might be the D (6 bases). Trimming left V 4 bases short and J 6 bases short, with 13 bases between. Germline CDR1 SGHRS, CDR2 YFSETQ. The CDR3 length is 13 residues. The DNA of the CDR3 is TGCGCCAGCAGCAATGACAGGAACCATGGCTACACCTTC. Translation: CASSNDRNHGYTF. The variable domain in full, completed from reference TRBV5-1 and TRBJ1-2, reads KAGVTQTPRYLIKTRGQQVTLSCSPISGHRSVSWYQQTPGQGLQFLFEYFSETQRNKGNFPGRFSGRQFSNSRSEMNVSTLELGDSALYLCASSNDRNHGYTFGSGTRLTVV.

The CDR3 sequence: CSAPGKYNEQFF. Here the CDR3 DNA reads TGCAGTGCTCCCGGGAAGTACAATGAGCAGTTCTTC. This chain uses TRBV20-1 with TRBJ2-1; maybe TRBD2 (5 bases). With 5 bases removed from V and 4 bases from J, the gap between germline ends came to 9 bases. CDR3 length equals 12 residues. CDR1 is DFQATT and CDR2 is SNEGSKA in the germline V gene (reference sequence).

The chain is built from TRBV29-1 and TRBJ1-2; no clear D gene. CDR3 length equals 12 residues. Germline CDR1 and CDR2: SQVTM and ANQGSEA. Trimming removed 3 bases at V and 3 bases at J, with 8 bases between. CDR3 in amino acids: CSVDLRDYGYTF. Written as DNA, the CDR3 is TGCAGCGTTGATCTCCGGGACTATGGCTACACCTTC.

This clonotype was observed a few times. V and J are TRBV6-1 and TRBJ2-3; TRBD1 aligns across 9 bases. The CDR3 contains 15 residues. Trimming cost V 5 bases and J 1 base; bases outside gene matches: 4. CDR1 is MNHNS and CDR2 is SASEGT in the germline V gene. The DNA of the CDR3 is TGTGCCAGCAGTAACGGGGACAGGGGCACAGATACGCAGTATTTT. This encodes CASSNGDRGTDTQYF.

The rearrangement uses TRBV10-3 and TRBJ1-2; D not certain. V gave up 11 bases and J gave up 2 bases, with 21 bases separating them. Germline V gene data show CDR1 as ENHRY and CDR2 as SYGVKD. CDR3 length equals 15 residues. CDR3 DNA sequence: TGTGCCGTGCGCCGGGAGGTGAACTCAAACTATGGCTACACCTTC. Residues: CAVRREVNSNYGYTF.

The CDR3 region has the DNA TGTGCCAGCAGTTACAGAGCGGGACAGATTATGATTGAGCCCCAGCATTTT. Protein product: CASSYRAGQIMIEPQHF. The chain links TRBV6-5 to TRBJ1-5, with 7 bases identical to TRBD1. CDR3 length equals 17 residues. V shed 2 bases, J shed 8 bases, and the junction held 15 bases outside the gene matches. Germline V lookup: CDR1 MNHEY, CDR2 SVGAGI.

J is TRBJ2-3 and V is TRBV24-1; tentative D call: TRBD1 (9 bases). V lost 4 bases and J lost 4, with 29 bases in between. The CDR3 has 20 amino acids. Germline V gene sequence: CDR1 KGHDR, CDR2 SFDVKD. The CDR3 nucleotides are TGTGCCACCAGTGACCCGACAGGGGGTTGGAACGGGAGGGTAGCAGATACGCAGTATTTT. Its translation is CATSDPTGGWNGRVADTQYF.

V and J are TRBV6-1 and TRBJ2-2; unclear D gene. V lost 8 bases to trimming and J lost 0 bases, with 13 bases between them. The germline V gene encodes CDR1 MNHNS and CDR2 SASEGT. The CDR3 length is 15 residues. The CDR3 DNA follows: TGTGCCAGCGAGGTGGCTCCGTCGAACACCGGGGAGCTGTTTTTT. Translated, it gives CASEVAPSNTGELFF.

This clonotype was detected a few times. This chain uses TRBV20-1 with TRBJ1-1; the D gene is possibly TRBD1 (5 bases). Trimming left V 6 bases short and J 0 bases short, with 11 bases between. This CDR3 is built from 13 residues. Germline V CDR1 and CDR2: DFQATT, SNEGSKA (reference sequence). The CDR3 here is CSAPGFMNTEAFF. CDR3 in DNA: TGCAGTGCCCCAGGGTTCATGAACACTGAAGCTTTCTTT.

The CDR3 loop reads CSARDRLAGETQYF. The CDR3 nucleotides read TGCAGTGCTAGAGATCGGCTAGCGGGGGAGACCCAGTACTTC. V is TRBV20-1 and J is TRBJ2-5; TRBD2 matches 9 bases. V was pared by 0 bases and J by 5 bases, with 4 bases of the junction left unmatched. CDR3 length: 14 residues. Germline lookup yields CDR1 DFQATT and CDR2 SNEGSKA (reference sequence).

The chain links TRBV18 to TRBJ1-1; D uncertain. Germline loops: CDR1 KGHSH, CDR2 LQKENI. The CDR3 sequence is 14 residues long. V was clipped by 5 bases and J by 1 base, with 11 bases between them. The CDR3 loop is CASSALAQNTEAFF. The CDR3 DNA reads TGTGCCAGCTCAGCCCTCGCCCAGAACACTGAAGCTTTCTTT.

This chain connects TRBV4-2 to TRBJ1-2; TRBD1 matches 8 bases. CDR1 and CDR2 (germline): LGHNA, YNFKEQ. V lost 6 bases to trimming and J lost 2 bases; unmatched junction nucleotides: 11. The CDR3 has 16 residues. As DNA, the CDR3 is TGTGCCAGCAGTCGGAACGGACAGGGAGAGAACTATGGCTACACCTTC. It codes for CASSRNGQGENYGYTF.

The sample holds a few counts of this clonotype. The rearrangement uses TRBV20-1 and TRBJ2-7; no reliable D call. V lost 6 bases, J lost 6 bases, and 9 bases lay in between. The CDR3 sequence is 10 residues long. Germline lookup yields CDR1 DFQATT and CDR2 SNEGSKA (reference sequence). The CDR3 loop is CSAMFGEQYF. CDR3 bases: TGCAGTGCCATGTTTGGCGAGCAGTACTTC.

The chain links TRBV28 to TRBJ2-1; 7 nucleotides match TRBD2. The CDR3 has 15 residues. Germline V CDR1 and CDR2: MDHEN, SYDVKM. Losses at the gene ends were 2 bases for V and 5 bases for J; bases not matched to a gene: 6. The CDR3 nucleotides are TGTGCCAGCAGTTTAGGCGGGAGAGGACACAATGAGCAGTTCTTC. Its translation is CASSLGGRGHNEQFF.

This clonotype was recorded a few times. The chain recombines TRBV20-1 with TRBJ2-3; D may be TRBD1 or TRBD2 (5 bases each). V dropped 3 bases and J dropped 0 bases, with 10 bases sitting between them. CDR3 size: 14 residues. Germline CDR1 and CDR2: DFQATT and SNEGSKA (reference sequence). This CDR3 is CSASVGPSTDTQYF. The CDR3 DNA reads as TGCAGTGCTAGTGTGGGACCGAGCACAGATACGCAGTATTTT.

This clonotype was counted only a few times. The V gene is TRBV24-1, the J gene TRBJ2-7, with TRBD1 as a possible D gene (5 bases). The CDR3 has 14 amino acids. V lost 4 bases and J 0 bases, leaving 9 bases between the germline ends. Germline CDR1 reads KGHDR; CDR2 reads SFDVKD. In DNA form, the CDR3 reads TGTGCCACCAGTGACTCGGACAACTCCTACGAGCAGTACTTC. Its protein is CATSDSDNSYEQYF.

This clonotype was counted many times. J is TRBJ2-5 and V is TRBV10-3; 7 positions agree with TRBD2. The CDR3 loop spans 12 amino acids. Trimming took 10 bases from V and 3 from J; bases not matched to a gene: 5. Germline V gene sequence: CDR1 ENHRY, CDR2 SYGVKD. The chain's CDR3 is CATTGTKETQYF. The CDR3 DNA sequence: TGTGCCACCACCGGGACTAAAGAGACCCAGTACTTC.

The table lists this clonotype with a few counts. The chain uses TRBV6-1 and TRBJ2-4; no reliable D call. The CDR3 is 15 residues long. Trimming shortened V by 7 bases and J by 1 base, and 14 bases separated the two germline ends. Germline assignment: CDR1 MNHNS and CDR2 SASEGT. This CDR3 reads CASIDTFGAKNIQYF. Here the CDR3 DNA reads TGTGCCAGCATAGACACTTTTGGGGCCAAAAACATTCAGTACTTC.

The chain recombines TRBV4-2 with TRBJ2-3; D gene ambiguous. The CDR3 length is 14 residues. V was cut by 3 bases and J by 1 base, with 8 bases left in between. CDR1 and CDR2 (germline): LGHNA, YNFKEQ. The chain's CDR3 is CASSHPDGTDTQYF. CDR3 DNA: TGTGCCAGCAGCCACCCTGACGGCACAGATACGCAGTATTTT.

The chain is built from TRBV3-1 and TRBJ1-1; D call uncertain. V lost 1 base and J 1 base, leaving 7 bases between the germline ends. The germline CDR1 and CDR2 sequences are LGHDT and YNNKEL (reference sequence). This CDR3 has 14 residues. DNA for the CDR3: TGTGCCAGCAGCCAAGTCAGGACGAACACTGAAGCTTTCTTT. Translating it yields CASSQVRTNTEAFF.

This clonotype has a handful of counts. The DNA for the CDR3 is TGTGCCAGCAGCTTAGATCGGGGCGGGCAGCAGCCCCAGCATTTT. Translation: CASSLDRGGQQPQHF. This sequence joins TRBV11-3 and TRBJ1-5; the D gene is possibly TRBD1 (5 bases). The CDR3 runs to 15 residues. The V end was cut by 0 bases, the J end by 7 bases, with 13 bases between. Germline V lookup: CDR1 SGHNT, CDR2 YENEEA.

As for this clonotype: The junction departs from germline at one end; a sequencing error may be responsible. V is TRBV6-2 or TRBV6-3 and J is TRBJ1-1; D is ambiguous. There are 12 residues in the CDR3. Per the germline V gene, CDR1 is MNHEY and CDR2 is SVGEGT. In DNA, the CDR3 is TGTGCCAGCAGTTACGGGTACACTGACGCTTTCTTT. Residues: CASSYGYTDAFF.

This clonotype was counted ten times or more. This chain connects TRBV10-3 to TRBJ2-1; TRBD2 aligns across 7 bases. Germline V lookup: CDR1 ENHRY, CDR2 SYGVKD. CDR3 size: 15 residues. V dropped 3 bases and J dropped 5; count of bases not matched to a gene: 7. CDR3 sequence: CAISEGLAAHNEQFF. Here the CDR3 DNA reads TGTGCCATCAGTGAAGGGCTAGCGGCCCACAATGAGCAGTTCTTC.

This clonotype was seen a handful of times. The V call is TRBV20-1, the J call TRBJ2-7, with TRBD1 as a possible D gene (6 bases). Germline CDR1 reads DFQATT; CDR2 reads SNEGSKA (reference sequence). CDR3 length: 17 amino acids. Trimming removed 3 bases from V and 0 bases from J, with 21 bases in between. CDR3 bases: TGCAGTGCTAGCTCTGCGCTGTGGATGGACAGCTCCTACGAGCAGTACTTC. Translation: CSASSALWMDSSYEQYF.

This clonotype was found once. The V and J genes are TRBV14 and TRBJ2-3; D remains unclear. Looked up from germline, CDR1 is SGHDN and CDR2 is FVKESK. Trimming cost V 0 bases and J 8 bases, with 12 bases left between them. The CDR3 length is 14 residues. CDR3 DNA sequence: TGTGCCAGCAGCCAAGACCGGATCTCGGGTACGCAGTATTTT. It is translated as CASSQDRISGTQYF. Based on the CDR3 plus reference TRBV14 and TRBJ2-3, the full variable domain is EAGVTQFPSHSVIEKGQTVTLRCDPISGHDNLYWYRRVMGKEIKFLLHFVKESKQDESGMPNNRFLAERTGGTYSTLKVQPAELEDSGVYFCASSQDRISGTQYFGPGTRLTVL.